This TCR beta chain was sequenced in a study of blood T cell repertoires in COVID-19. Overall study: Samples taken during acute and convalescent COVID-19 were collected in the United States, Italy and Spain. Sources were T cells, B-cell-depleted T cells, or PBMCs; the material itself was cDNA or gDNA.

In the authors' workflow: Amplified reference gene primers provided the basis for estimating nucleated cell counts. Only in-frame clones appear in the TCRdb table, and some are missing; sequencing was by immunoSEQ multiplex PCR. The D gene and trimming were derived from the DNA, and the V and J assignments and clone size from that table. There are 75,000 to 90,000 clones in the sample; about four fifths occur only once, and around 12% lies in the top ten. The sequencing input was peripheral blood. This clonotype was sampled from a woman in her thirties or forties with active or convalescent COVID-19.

This CDR3 is CASNDRGFVDQPQHF. CDR3 DNA sequence: TGTGCCAGCAACGACAGGGGCTTTGTGGATCAGCCCCAGCATTTT. The chain is built from TRBV28 and TRBJ1-5, with 8 nucleotides matching TRBD1. The CDR3 runs 15 residues. Germline CDR1 and CDR2: MDHEN and SYDVKM. Germline trimming cut 7 bases from V and 5 bases from J; bases unmatched to any gene: 10. Full variable domain (remainder filled in from reference TRBV28 and TRBJ1-5): DVKVTQSSRYLVKRTGEKVFLECVQDMDHENMFWYRQDPGLGLRLIYFSYDVKMKEKGDIPEGYSVSREKKERFSLILESASTNQTSMYLCASNDRGFVDQPQHFGDGTRLSIL.